Listed below are T cell receptor beta chains from one sample, sequenced in a study of T cell responses to AZD1222 COVID-19 vaccine. TCRdb keeps only in-frame clones here, not all; method: immunoSEQ multiplex PCR. This table has 95,000 to 150,000 clones, approximately 88% appearing once. The sample in question was peripheral blood, obtained on day 0 of AZD1222 vaccination. The origin of the receptors is an adult in good health. The CDR3 runs from the conserved cysteine through the conserved F or W. D genes are given only for firm matches. Rows give clone size only sometimes, using once, few, many, or a class for an expanded clone.

clone size,V gene,D gene,J gene,CDR3 protein,CDR3 DNA
.,TRBV27,.,TRBJ1-6,CASSWNVFANSPLHF,TGTGCCAGCAGTTGGAATGTGTTCGCTAATTCACCCCTCCACTTT
once,TRBV7-2,TRBD1,TRBJ1-1,CASSTVTGTEAFF,TGTGCCAGCAGCACGGTGACAGGGACTGAAGCTTTCTTT
.,TRBV15,.,TRBJ2-1,CATSSQRTYNEQFF,TGTGCCACCAGCAGCCAGCGGACCTACAATGAGCAGTTCTTC
.,TRBV7-9,.,TRBJ1-2,CASSSRVVRGYTF,TGTGCCAGCAGCTCCAGGGTCGTCCGTGGCTACACCTTC
.,TRBV15,.,TRBJ2-7,CATSREEGQLSYEQYF,TGTGCCACCAGCAGAGAAGAGGGGCAACTCTCCTACGAGCAGTACTTC
.,TRBV29-1,TRBD1,TRBJ2-7,CSVMVQGFYEQYF,TGCAGCGTGATGGTACAGGGGTTCTACGAGCAGTACTTC
.,TRBV6-5,.,TRBJ2-1,CASSYVTYNEQFF,TGTGCCAGCAGTTACGTCACCTACAATGAGCAGTTCTTC
.,TRBV21-1,.,TRBJ2-7,CASSKAEPRGRVTYEQYF,TGTGCCAGCAGCAAAGCCGAGCCCCGCGGGAGGGTAACCTACGAGCAGTACTTC
.,TRBV5-1,TRBD2,TRBJ2-5,CASSLSGEIQETQYF,TGCGCCAGCAGCTTAAGCGGGGAAATTCAAGAGACCCAGTACTTC
.,TRBV10-3,TRBD2,TRBJ2-7,CAISEPREGRYYEQYF,TGTGCCATCAGTGAGCCCCGGGAGGGGAGATACTACGAGCAGTACTTC
.,TRBV28,.,TRBJ2-5,CASSESQGIPAETQYF,TGTGCCAGCAGTGAAAGCCAGGGGATCCCCGCAGAGACCCAGTACTTC
once,TRBV4-1,TRBD1,TRBJ1-6,CASSQPGQGGSPLHF,TGCGCCAGCAGCCAACCGGGACAGGGAGGTTCACCCCTCCACTTT
.,TRBV11-3,TRBD2,TRBJ2-7,CASSFGGTSGAYEQYF,TGTGCCAGCAGCTTTGGCGGGACTAGCGGGGCCTACGAGCAGTACTTC
.,TRBV6-2/TRBV6-3,.,TRBJ2-6,CASSLHSGANVLTF,TGTGCCAGCAGTCTCCACTCTGGGGCCAACGTCCTGACTTTC
.,TRBV27,.,TRBJ2-7,CASSLRAGEQYF,TGTGCCAGCAGTTTACGAGCGGGCGAGCAGTACTTC
.,TRBV11-2,.,TRBJ1-1,CASSPTGLPNTEAFF,TGTGCCAGCAGCCCCACAGGACTACCTAACACTGAAGCTTTCTTT
.,TRBV7-2,.,TRBJ2-7,CASSFSWGVYEQYF,TGTGCCAGCAGCTTTAGTTGGGGGGTGTACGAGCAGTACTTC
.,TRBV19,.,TRBJ2-3,CASSQPGDVADTQYF,TGTGCCAGTAGTCAACCAGGGGATGTCGCAGATACGCAGTATTTT
few,TRBV6-2/TRBV6-3,.,TRBJ2-7,CASSYSTNSYEQYF,TGTGCCAGCAGTTACTCGACTAACTCCTACGAGCAGTACTTC
.,TRBV21-1,.,TRBJ1-4,CASSKAKKTEEKLFF,TGTGCCAGCAGCAAAGCGAAGAAAACTGAAGAAAAACTGTTTTTT
.,TRBV7-2,TRBD1,TRBJ2-7,CASSWGQGTYEQYF,TGTGCCAGCAGCTGGGGACAGGGGACTTACGAGCAGTACTTC
once,TRBV3-1/TRBV3-2,TRBD1,TRBJ2-1,CASSRQGVVNNEQFF,TGTGCCAGCAGCCGACAGGGTGTTGTAAACAATGAGCAGTTCTTC
.,TRBV2,TRBD1,TRBJ2-7,CASSVRDRGLSYEQYF,TGTGCCAGCAGTGTGAGGGACAGGGGTCTCTCCTACGAGCAGTACTTC
.,TRBV5-5,.,TRBJ2-7,CASSFGGSYEQYF,TGTGCCAGCAGCTTCGGCGGATCCTACGAGCAGTACTTC
few,TRBV7-8,.,TRBJ1-1,CASSTTPDGRAFF,TGTGCCAGCAGCACAACCCCCGATGGGAGGGCTTTCTTT
.,TRBV19,.,TRBJ2-7,CASSIQDSSYEQYF,TGTGCCAGTAGTATTCAGGACAGCTCCTACGAGCAGTACTTC
.,TRBV7-2,TRBD1,TRBJ1-4,CASSLDRGGEKLFF,TGTGCCAGCAGCTTAGACAGGGGAGGTGAAAAACTGTTTTTT
.,TRBV4-2,.,TRBJ2-3,CASSPTAGRADTQYF,TGTGCCAGCAGTCCCACCGCGGGACGGGCAGATACGCAGTATTTT
.,TRBV19,.,TRBJ1-2,CATKDRDTVWYGYTF,TGTGCCACCAAAGACCGGGACACAGTTTGGTATGGCTACACCTTC
.,TRBV19,.,TRBJ1-1,CASGTLGGTEAFF,TGTGCCAGTGGGACACTTGGGGGCACTGAAGCTTTCTTT
.,TRBV5-1,.,TRBJ2-2,CATKAEANTGELFF,TGCGCAACAAAAGCGGAGGCGAACACCGGGGAGCTGTTTTTT
.,TRBV5-4,TRBD1,TRBJ1-6,CASSAGRGRNSPLHF,TGTGCCAGCAGCGCTGGCAGGGGGAGGAATTCACCCCTCCACTTT
.,TRBV11-3,.,TRBJ2-7,CASSAPIRNYEQYF,TGTGCCAGCAGCGCGCCGATTCGAAACTACGAGCAGTACTTC
.,TRBV19,.,TRBJ1-2,CASSRWTANYGYTF,TGTGCCAGTAGTAGGTGGACAGCTAACTATGGCTACACCTTC
.,TRBV13,.,TRBJ2-7,CASSFSLFSYEQYF,TGTGCCAGCAGCTTTTCCTTATTCTCCTACGAGCAGTACTTC
once,TRBV27,.,TRBJ1-5,CASSLRTPNQPQHF,TGTGCCAGCAGTTTACGGACTCCAAATCAGCCCCAGCATTTT
.,TRBV9,.,TRBJ1-1,CASSPGGPGTEAFF,TGTGCCAGCAGCCCCGGGGGGCCTGGCACTGAAGCTTTCTTT
.,TRBV19,TRBD2,TRBJ2-5,CASSIGGLAPQETQYF,TGTGCCAGTAGTATAGGAGGACTAGCGCCACAAGAGACCCAGTACTTC
.,TRBV4-1,.,TRBJ2-1,CASSQEGDAEQFF,TGCGCCAGCAGCCAAGAAGGGGATGCTGAGCAGTTCTTC
few,TRBV24-1,.,TRBJ1-5,CATSVPGAWGFGNQPQHF,TGTGCCACCAGTGTTCCGGGGGCTTGGGGGTTTGGCAATCAGCCCCAGCATTTT
.,TRBV28,TRBD1,TRBJ1-1,CASTSGQGDTEAFF,TGTGCCAGCACTTCGGGACAGGGGGACACTGAAGCTTTCTTT
.,TRBV6-5,.,TRBJ1-2,CASISWADDNYGYTF,TGTGCCAGCATTTCGTGGGCAGACGATAACTATGGCTACACCTTC